Listed here are 9 T cell receptor beta chains from one sample, sequenced in a study of cytomegalovirus exposure and HLA in healthy donors. The PCR employed 60 Vbeta primers together with 13 Jbeta primers. Produced via immunoSEQ multiplex PCR; TCRdb's table is partial and in-frame only. The table lists some 150,000 clones, about 70% of them singletons. The sample was PBMCs. The source of these receptors is a man aged 18 to 35 in good health and CMV-seronegative.

The V call is TRBV7-9, the J call TRBJ1-1; D not certain. Germline assignment: CDR1 SEHNR and CDR2 FQNEAQ (reference sequence). V gave up 5 bases and J gave up 1 base, with 14 bases separating them. This CDR3 is built from 15 residues. The CDR3 DNA follows: TGTGCCAGCAGCCCCCCCATACGGGAGAACACTGAAGCTTTCTTT. The encoded protein is CASSPPIRENTEAFF.

The chain uses TRBV6-1 and TRBJ1-2; 8 bases are shared with TRBD1. Germline V gene data show CDR1 as MNHNS and CDR2 as SASEGT. With 6 bases clipped from V and 2 bases from J, the junction kept 8 bases outside the gene matches. CDR3 length: 15 amino acids. The CDR3 nucleotides are TGTGCCAGCAGCATACCGGGACAGGCGAACTATGGCTACACCTTC. Protein sequence: CASSIPGQANYGYTF.

In this sample, this clone turned up once. The V call is TRBV7-9, the J call TRBJ2-7, with 11 bases lining up with TRBD1. CDR3 length: 15 residues. CDR1 is SEHNR and CDR2 is FQNEAQ in the germline V gene (reference sequence). Trimming took 2 bases from V and 7 from J; bases not matched to a gene: 7. DNA for the CDR3: TGTGCCAGCAGCTTAATCAAGGACAGGGGGCGGGAGCAGTACGTC. Protein: CASSLIKDRGREQYV.

The V gene is TRBV7-2, the J gene TRBJ1-1, with D possibly matching TRBD1 (6 bases). The CDR3 length is 15 residues. Trimming left V 2 bases short and J 5 bases short, with 15 bases between. Germline V gives CDR1 SGHTA, CDR2 FQGNSA. The CDR3 reads CASSLWDTVMTEAFF. The CDR3 coding sequence is TGTGCCAGCAGCTTATGGGACACGGTCATGACTGAAGCTTTCTTT.

This clone came up once. A junction boundary mismatches the germline segment, possibly from a read error. For the CDR3, the DNA is TGTGCTAGCAGCTTAGGGGGCGCCGGGGAGCTGTTTTTT. Encoded protein: CASSLGGAGELFF. This sequence joins TRBV7-7 and TRBJ2-2, with 7 bases matching TRBD1. Germline CDR1 reads SSHAT; CDR2 reads FNYEAQ (reference sequence). The length of the CDR3 is 13 residues.

V and J are TRBV6-5 and TRBJ1-5; no definite D call. The germline CDR1 and CDR2 sequences are MNHEY and SVGAGI. The CDR3 contains 15 residues. V was cut by 0 bases and J by 5 bases, with 11 bases left in between. CDR3 sequence: CASSYSAVSDQPQHF. The DNA of the CDR3 is TGTGCCAGCAGTTACTCGGCCGTCTCAGATCAGCCCCAGCATTTT.

The chain joins TRBV5-4 to TRBJ2-1, with 9 bases identical to TRBD2. The trim removed 1 base at V and 8 bases at J, leaving 7 bases unmatched. Looked up from germline, CDR1 is SGHNT and CDR2 is YYREEE (reference sequence). The CDR3 runs to 15 residues. As DNA, the CDR3 is TGTGCCAGCAGCTTGAGGGCGGGGGGGGCGGATGAGCAGTTCTTC. This gives the protein CASSLRAGGADEQFF. Together with reference TRBV5-4 and TRBJ2-1, the CDR3 gives the full variable domain: ETGVTQSPTHLIKTRGQQVTLRCSSQSGHNTVSWYQQALGQGPQFIFQYYREEENGRGNFPPRFSGLQFPNYSSELNVNALELDDSALYLCASSLRAGGADEQFFGPGTRLTVL.

Comment on this clone: The same CDR3 is also encoded by other DNA sequences in this sample. The J gene is TRBJ2-3, the V gene TRBV18; 10 bases line up with TRBD1. The length of the CDR3 is 16 residues. The germline CDR1 and CDR2 sequences are KGHSH and LQKENI. J was trimmed by 1 base and V by 5 bases; bases with no gene match: 6. Written as DNA, the CDR3 is TGTGCCAGCTCATCATCGACAGGGGGCGGCACAGATACGCAGTATTTT. It codes for CASSSSTGGGTDTQYF.

This clone was detected only a few times. The chain joins TRBV7-3 to TRBJ1-1; TRBD1 agrees at 8 bases. Germline V gene lookup returns CDR1 SGHTA and CDR2 FQGTGA. Losses at the gene ends were 5 bases for V and 4 bases for J; bases not matched to a gene: 3. This CDR3 is 13 amino acids long. This CDR3 reads CASSRGQGTEAFF. For the CDR3, the DNA is TGTGCCAGCAGCCGAGGACAGGGCACTGAAGCTTTCTTT.